Reported below is one T cell receptor (beta chain). Its antigen is undetermined. Sequenced material consisted of expressed TCRB transcripts (all of the isolated RNA was reverse transcribed). Method: immunoSEQ multiplex PCR; TCRdb's copy keeps in-frame clones and lacks some. The table records hundreds of thousands of clones, about a sixth of them present only once. The data were obtained in a study of beta chain features in type 1 diabetes. Whole-study findings and limits: Insertions were fewer and deletions more numerous at VDJ junctions in type 1 diabetes patients. Cells with high TCR expression could be over-represented when cDNA is sequenced. Within each of all four CD4+ subsets, Type 1 diabetes patients had TCRB CDR3s that were moderately but significantly shorter.

The V and J ends lost 3 bases and 4 bases, in that order; junction bases with no gene match: 1. Germline lookup yields CDR1 SQVTM and CDR2 ANQGSEA. The CDR3 is 13 residues long. This clonotype was obtained from a man aged 18 to 29 in good health. V and J are TRBV29-1 and TRBJ2-3; 10 bases line up with TRBD2. Sequenced input: naive CD4+ T cells from blood. CDR3: CSVETSGSDTQYF. The DNA for the CDR3 is TGCAGCGTTGAGACTAGCGGGTCAGATACGCAGTATTTT.